Below, 27 T cell receptor beta chains from the same sample are listed, as sequenced in a study of T cells after yellow fever vaccination. TCRdb reanalysed the 5' RACE reads using MiXCR and keeps one entry per CDR3 protein. The sample holds nearly 350,000 distinct CDR3 sequences; roughly 7.5% are singletons and the top ten take 17%. Sequencing was performed on PBMCs, taken about 49 days after the first yellow fever vaccination. All receptors come from a man younger than 35 who received the YFV17D yellow fever vaccine.

The rearrangement joins TRBV12-3 or TRBV12-4 to TRBJ2-1; 7 bases match TRBD2. The CDR3 has 14 residues. Trimming removed 7 bases from V and 5 bases from J; junction bases left unmatched: 8. The CDR3 protein is CASIAGTTNNEQFF. The CDR3 region has the DNA TGTGCCAGCATCGCCGGGACTACCAACAATGAGCAGTTCTTC.

The table lists this clonotype with a few counts. This rearrangement joins TRBV5-1 to TRBJ2-1; 9 nucleotides line up with TRBD2. From germline, CDR1 is SGHRS and CDR2 YFSETQ. The V gene end was trimmed by 0 bases and the J gene end by 0 bases; junction bases not matched to a gene: 7. There are 18 residues in the CDR3. The DNA of the CDR3 is TGCGCCAGCAGCTTGGTTAGCGGGGGTACGAGCTCCTACAATGAGCAGTTCTTC. Its protein is CASSLVSGGTSSYNEQFF.

This clonotype was counted ten times or more. The gene calls are TRBV2 and TRBJ2-5; D uncertain. The V end lost 6 bases, the J end lost 3 bases, and 5 bases lay between the germline ends. This CDR3 contains 11 residues. CDR1 is SNHLY, CDR2 FYNNEI, per germline. Here the CDR3 DNA reads TGTGCCAGCAGCGGAGAAGAGACCCAGTACTTC. Amino acid sequence: CASSGEETQYF.

This clonotype appeared a few times. V is TRBV27 and J is TRBJ2-3; D may match TRBD1 or TRBD2 (5 bases each). CDR3 size: 14 residues. V lost 5 bases and J 0 bases, leaving 9 bases between the germline ends. Germline values: CDR1 MNHEY, CDR2 SMNVEV (reference sequence). The CDR3 DNA is TGTGCCAGCAGTGTCCGGGACAGCACAGATACGCAGTATTTT. Its translation: CASSVRDSTDTQYF.

The sample holds a few counts of this clonotype. The chain uses TRBV7-2 and TRBJ1-2; D gene unclear. Germline V gene data show CDR1 as SGHTA and CDR2 as FQGNSA. Trimming pared 0 bases from V and 2 bases from J, leaving 7 bases between. CDR3 length equals 14 residues. CDR3 coding DNA: TGTGCCAGCAGCTTAGCCTCAGGCAACTATGGCTACACCTTC. This gives the protein CASSLASGNYGYTF.

This clonotype came up a few times. The chain recombines TRBV7-2 with TRBJ1-1; D remains ambiguous. Germline loops: CDR1 SGHTA, CDR2 FQGNSA. Trimming removed 9 bases at V and 6 bases at J, with 11 bases between. CDR3 size: 11 residues. The CDR3 DNA sequence: TGTGCCAGTGCTCCGGAGGCTGAAGCTTTCTTT. Protein sequence: CASAPEAEAFF.

In its sample, this clonotype was seen a few times. V is TRBV7-6 and J is TRBJ2-7, with a possible D match to TRBD2 (5 bases). V lost 4 bases and J lost 1, with 8 bases in between. This CDR3 comprises 13 residues. CDR1 SGHVS and CDR2 FNYEAQ come from the germline V gene. The CDR3 sequence: CASSSRRSYEQYF. CDR3 DNA sequence: TGTGCCAGCAGCTCAAGGAGGTCCTACGAGCAGTACTTC.

The V gene is TRBV4-1, the J gene TRBJ2-5, with D unresolved. The CDR3 extends over 14 amino acids. From germline, CDR1 is MGHRA and CDR2 YSYEKL. Deletions cut 3 bases from V and 2 bases from J, with 10 bases between. The CDR3 loop is CASSHRAHQETQYF. In nucleotides, the CDR3 is TGCGCCAGCAGCCACCGGGCCCATCAAGAGACCCAGTACTTC.

The V gene is TRBV7-9, the J gene TRBJ1-1; the D is unclear. The V gene lost 6 bases and the J gene lost 3 bases, with 11 bases spanning the gap. Germline values: CDR1 SEHNR, CDR2 FQNEAQ (reference sequence). CDR3 length: 13 amino acids. The CDR3 protein is CASRSHGDTEAFF. The DNA of the CDR3 is TGTGCCAGCAGGTCCCATGGGGACACTGAAGCTTTCTTT.

This chain links TRBV12-3 or TRBV12-4 with TRBJ1-5; a weak D match, TRBD1 (5 bases). Trimming cost V 0 bases and J 7 bases, with 10 bases left between them. This CDR3 contains 14 residues. CDR3 region: CASSLAGGPQPQHF. CDR3 in DNA: TGTGCCAGCAGTTTAGCGGGGGGTCCCCAGCCCCAGCATTTT.

This clonotype showed up just a few times. The chain uses TRBV20-1 and TRBJ2-3, with D perhaps being TRBD1 or TRBD2 (5 bases each). Trimming removed 1 base at V and 4 bases at J, with 9 bases between. Per germline, CDR1 DFQATT and CDR2 SNEGSKA (reference sequence). The CDR3 totals 13 residues. Written as DNA, the CDR3 is TGCAGTGCTAGAGTTGGGGGACCAGATACGCAGTATTTT. It is translated as CSARVGGPDTQYF.

In this sample, this clonotype turned up a few times. The chain joins TRBV5-1 to TRBJ2-1; the match to TRBD1 covers 12 bases. Trimming at V came to 0 bases and at J to 7 bases, leaving 5 bases not matched to a gene. This CDR3 region has 16 residues. Germline V gives CDR1 SGHRS, CDR2 YFSETQ. The CDR3 DNA follows: TGCGCCAGCAGCTTGGTGGGACAGGGGGCGCAGAATGAGCAGTTCTTC. Translating gives CASSLVGQGAQNEQFF.

In this sample, this clonotype turned up a few times. The V and J genes are TRBV12-3 or TRBV12-4 and TRBJ2-3, with no clear D. The V and J ends lost 6 bases and 2 bases respectively, with 12 bases between them. This CDR3 is 14 amino acids long. The CDR3, as DNA: TGTGCCAGCAGACGTGCTTACAACACAGATACGCAGTATTTT. Translation: CASRRAYNTDTQYF.

This clonotype was detected ten times or more. The rearrangement joins TRBV9 to TRBJ2-3, with D maybe TRBD2 (6 bases). The CDR3 runs 16 residues. V gave up 4 bases and J gave up 4 bases, with 19 bases separating them. Germline CDR1 reads SGDLS; CDR2 reads YYNGEE. Here the CDR3 DNA reads TGTGCCAGCAGCTCAGACGCGGGATCGAACCCAGATACGCAGTATTTT. Residues: CASSSDAGSNPDTQYF. Full variable domain (outside the CDR3, taken from reference TRBV9 and TRBJ2-3): DSGVTQTPKHLITATGQRVTLRCSPRSGDLSVYWYQQSLDQGLQFLIQYYNGEERAKGNILERFSAQQFPDLHSELNLSSLELGDSALYFCASSSDAGSNPDTQYFGPGTRLTVL.

This clonotype was detected a few times. A much bigger clone sits one base away, suggesting this may be a read error. The J gene is TRBJ1-2, the V gene TRBV6-6, with 8 nucleotides matching TRBD1. This CDR3 is built from 13 residues. Germline V CDR1 and CDR2: MNHNY, SVGAGI (reference sequence). V trimming: 4 bases; J trimming: 2 bases; junction bases outside the gene matches: 0. The CDR3 region has the DNA TGTGCCAGCAGTTGGACAGGGAACTATGGCTACACCTTC. Translating gives CASSWTGNYGYTF.

The V call is TRBV15, the J call TRBJ2-1; 9 bases line up with TRBD1. The CDR3 sequence is 14 residues long. Per germline, CDR1 LNHNV and CDR2 YYDKDF (reference sequence). V shed 5 bases and J 7 bases; nucleotides not matched to a gene: 6. In DNA form, the CDR3 reads TGTGCCACCAGCTCGGGACAGGGTGGTAATGAGCAGTTCTTC. Translating gives CATSSGQGGNEQFF.

A few counts support this clonotype. The chain joins TRBV20-1 to TRBJ1-1, with D possibly TRBD1 on 5 matching bases. The CDR3 is 15 amino acids. Germline lookup yields CDR1 DFQATT and CDR2 SNEGSKA (reference sequence). V was shortened by 3 bases and J by 2 bases, with 16 bases between the two germline ends. Here the CDR3 DNA reads TGCAGTGCTAGGTCGCCAGGGAGGGGAAACACTGAAGCTTTCTTT. This translates into CSARSPGRGNTEAFF.

The rearrangement joins TRBV20-1 to TRBJ1-2; D is undetermined. Germline CDR1 reads DFQATT; CDR2 reads SNEGSKA (reference sequence). Trimming took 6 bases from V and 1 from J, leaving 9 bases between them. The CDR3 is made up of 12 amino acids. The CDR3 DNA follows: TGCAGTGCCTCGACAAATAACTATGGCTACACCTTC. Translated, it gives CSASTNNYGYTF.

The sample holds a few counts of this clonotype. The chain carries TRBV30 and TRBJ2-4; the match to TRBD2 covers 9 bases. V was clipped by 2 bases and J by 13 bases; unmatched bases: 9. The germline V gene has CDR1 GTSNPN and CDR2 SVGIG (reference sequence). This CDR3 spans 13 amino acids. The CDR3 is CAWSSPSSGAQYF. The CDR3 bases are TGTGCCTGGAGTTCCCCTTCTAGCGGGGCCCAGTACTTC.

This clonotype was seen more than once but under ten times. CDR3 bases: TGTGCCACCAGCTCCGGGGGCGCCTACTATGGCTACACCTTC. Its protein is CATSSGGAYYGYTF. The chain links TRBV27 to TRBJ1-2; D perhaps matches TRBD1 (6 bases). CDR3 length: 14 amino acids. In germline, CDR1 is MNHEY, CDR2 SMNVEV (reference sequence). The ends were cut back, 10 bases at V and 3 bases at J, with 18 bases in the middle.

This clonotype was picked up a small number of times. The genes are TRBV6-2 or TRBV6-3 and TRBJ2-1; D is possibly TRBD2 (6 bases). Germline CDR1 is MNHEY and CDR2 is SVGEGT. The germline V and J ends were trimmed by 4 bases and 9 bases, with 16 bases remaining between them. This CDR3 comprises 14 residues. CDR3 sequence (DNA): TGTGCCAGCAGTTTTTCCCGCCGCGGGGCTGAGCAGTTCTTC. This sequence encodes CASSFSRRGAEQFF.

The chain combines TRBV2 with TRBJ2-3, with D unresolved. Germline-derived CDR1 and CDR2 are SNHLY and FYNNEI. Trimming left V 7 bases short and J 9 bases short, with 11 bases between. CDR3 length: 11 residues. CDR3 sequence reads: CASMLGRTQYF. The CDR3 coding sequence is TGTGCCAGCATGCTGGGAAGGACGCAGTATTTT.

The chain carries TRBV5-4 and TRBJ1-1; TRBD1 aligns across 7 bases. Trimming took 6 bases from V and 3 from J; bases not matched to a gene: 11. From germline, CDR1 is SGHNT and CDR2 YYREEE (reference sequence). This CDR3 comprises 15 residues. The CDR3 spells CASTLDSQGDTEAFF. CDR3 DNA: TGTGCCAGCACCCTAGACAGTCAGGGGGACACTGAAGCTTTCTTT.

This clonotype was seen more than once but under ten times. The V gene is TRBV10-3, the J gene TRBJ2-3, with D tentatively TRBD1 (5 bases). The length of the CDR3 is 13 residues. The V end was cut by 8 bases, the J end by 0 bases, with 9 bases between. Germline CDR1 ENHRY, CDR2 SYGVKD. In DNA, the CDR3 is TGTGCCATCGGCAGGGCCAGCACAGATACGCAGTATTTT. Amino acid sequence: CAIGRASTDTQYF.

This clonotype occurred a few times. The rearrangement joins TRBV2 to TRBJ2-5; D uncertain. Trimming took off 7 bases at V and 4 bases at J, with 16 bases between the two ends. This CDR3 contains 14 residues. From germline, CDR1 is SNHLY and CDR2 FYNNEI. CDR3 loop: CASIAAPAPETQYF. The DNA of the CDR3 is TGTGCCAGCATCGCCGCACCGGCTCCAGAGACCCAGTACTTC.

This clonotype was picked up a small number of times. The V gene is TRBV12-5, the J gene TRBJ1-1; D is ambiguous. V lost 1 base to trimming and J lost 4 bases, with 4 bases between them. Germline assignment: CDR1 LGHNT and CDR2 FRNRAP. The CDR3 has 12 residues. The CDR3 protein is CASGLEFTEAFF. Here the CDR3 DNA reads TGTGCTAGTGGTTTGGAGTTCACTGAAGCTTTCTTT.

The chain recombines TRBV7-9 with TRBJ1-6, with TRBD1 matching over 7 bases. There are 16 residues in the CDR3. CDR1 is SEHNR and CDR2 is FQNEAQ in the germline V gene (reference sequence). The V and J ends lost 2 bases and 7 bases, in that order; junction bases with no gene match: 8. The CDR3 here is CASSLRLGTDNSPLHF. Here the CDR3 DNA reads TGTGCCAGCAGCTTACGTCTCGGGACAGACAATTCACCCCTCCACTTT.